This T cell receptor beta chain is drawn from a study of shared clonotypes between healthy human individuals. On this clone: At the DNA level, this CDR3 is encoded by other sequences in the same sample as well.

This CDR3 has 14 residues. Trimming took 5 bases from V and 4 from J, leaving 14 bases between them. CDR1 is SEHNR, CDR2 FQNEAQ, per germline (reference sequence). Researchers reported that CD8 memory united CD45RO+ cells with CCR7-negative CD45RA+ TemRA cells. The table came from immunoSEQ multiplex PCR; TCRdb's copy has only in-frame clones and leaves some out. The sample includes roughly 660,000 clones, about 92% seen only once; the top ten take 30% to 40%. The chain recombines TRBV7-9 with TRBJ1-1, with D perhaps matching TRBD1 (5 bases). The TCR sequence derives from a man aged 18-30 years in good health. Some clones in this sample may be carry-over from other donors' samples. Specimen: memory CD8+ T cells from PBMCs. As for subset: CD45RO+ cells pooled with CCR7-negative TemRA cells. CDR3 in amino acids: CASSLDRGGTEAFF. The CDR3 region has the DNA TGTGCCAGCAGCCTCGATAGGGGTGGCACTGAAGCTTTCTTT. The full variable domain, completed using reference TRBV7-9 and TRBJ1-1, is DTGVSQNPRHKITKRGQNVTFRCDPISEHNRLYWYRQTLGQGPEFLTYFQNEAQLEKSRLLSDRFSAERPKGSFSTLEIQRTEQGDSAMYLCASSLDRGGTEAFFGQGTRLTVV.